This TCR beta chain emerged from a study of cytomegalovirus exposure and HLA in healthy donors. Study summary: From donors who were HLA-typed, an early data release held 70 million to 90 million unique TCRs.

Study-wide findings and caveats: Later analysis associated a missense DCLRE1C variant with TCR beta V- and J-gene trimming. Compared with the roughly 730-donor mean, an Asian-associated ancestry cluster reportedly had fewer N-insertions, according to a later analysis. Later, an analysis found that common viral pathogens appeared to be linked with several of the most significant clusters.

Both 60 Vbeta primers and 13 Jbeta primers went into the PCR. Here immunoSEQ multiplex PCR was the method, and the copy in TCRdb shows in-frame clones only, minus some. The table includes some 170,000 clones, 70% to 80% detected once. The trim removed 1 base at V and 9 bases at J, leaving 5 bases unmatched. Germline CDR1 GTSNPN, CDR2 SVGIG (reference sequence). This CDR3 contains 14 residues. As regards this clone: What it binds is not known.

The sequencing input was PBMCs. The chain carries TRBV30 and TRBJ1-5; 11 positions agree with TRBD1. This TCR was sampled from a male donor in good health and CMV-seronegative. CDR3 DNA: TGTGCCTGGAGTGATGGACAGGGGGCGCGGCCCCAGCATTTT. Protein: CAWSDGQGARPQHF.